Shown below are 27 T cell receptor beta chains from a single sample sequenced in a study of blood T cell repertoires in COVID-19. Assay used: immunoSEQ multiplex PCR; TCRdb lists only in-frame clones, some missing. In the table there are around 170,000 clones, around 84% of which are singletons. Sequencing input: peripheral blood. These TCRs come from a man aged 25-40 years with active or convalescent COVID-19.

This chain links TRBV24-1 with TRBJ2-1, with D uncertain. The CDR3 covers 17 residues. Germline lookup yields CDR1 KGHDR and CDR2 SFDVKD. Trimming left V 2 bases short and J 0 bases short, with 13 bases between. CDR3 sequence: CATSDSSVISSYNEQFF. Written as DNA, the CDR3 is TGTGCCACCAGTGATTCATCGGTCATTAGCTCCTACAATGAGCAGTTCTTC.

V and J are TRBV7-2 and TRBJ1-1; D perhaps matches TRBD1 (5 bases). Germline assignment: CDR1 SGHTA and CDR2 FQGNSA. This CDR3 is built from 15 residues. Between the trimmed V and J ends, which lost 1 base and 1 base, there was a span of 10 bases. The CDR3 DNA reads as TGTGCCAGCAGCTTAGTGCGGACACCGAACACTGAAGCTTTCTTT. Translation gives CASSLVRTPNTEAFF. The full variable domain, with the rest looked up from reference TRBV7-2 and TRBJ1-1, is GAGVSQSPSNKVTEKGKDVELRCDPISGHTALYWYRQSLGQGLEFLIYFQGNSAPDKSGLPSDRFSAERTGGSVSTLTIQRTQQEDSAVYLCASSLVRTPNTEAFFGQGTRLTVV.

This clone appeared once. The rearrangement joins TRBV28 to TRBJ1-2, with D tentatively TRBD1 (6 bases). The CDR3 loop spans 14 amino acids. V was pared by 2 bases and J by 5 bases, with 12 bases between. Looked up from germline, CDR1 is MDHEN and CDR2 is SYDVKM. Written as DNA, the CDR3 is TGTGCCAGCAGTTTACCGATTACAGGGTATGGCTACACCTTC. Amino acid sequence: CASSLPITGYGYTF.

This clone was counted between two and nine times. This rearrangement joins TRBV9 to TRBJ1-1, with 9 nucleotides matching TRBD1. The CDR3 extends over 16 amino acids. The ends lost 4 bases at V and 4 bases at J; junction bases unmatched: 11. Germline CDR1 is SGDLS and CDR2 is YYNGEE. CDR3 DNA: TGTGCCAGCAGCCCAGCCTCACAGGGGGCGCGCACTGAAGCTTTCTTT. This translates into CASSPASQGARTEAFF.

The chain has TRBV5-1 and TRBJ2-7; D possibly corresponds to TRBD2 (6 bases). V lost 4 bases and J lost 4, with 18 bases in between. This CDR3 comprises 15 residues. Per germline, CDR1 SGHRS and CDR2 YFSETQ. CDR3 residues: CASSIGGTFQYEQYV. For the CDR3, the DNA is TGCGCCAGCAGCATCGGGGGTACTTTTCAATACGAGCAGTACGTC.

The V and J genes are TRBV27 and TRBJ1-5; 7 bases line up with TRBD1. Germline CDR1 is MNHEY and CDR2 is SMNVEV (reference sequence). The CDR3 covers 16 residues. Trimming took 1 base from V and 4 from J; bases not matched to a gene: 7. The CDR3 reads CASSLLGSTGNQPQHF. The CDR3 nucleotides are TGTGCCAGCAGTTTATTGGGCTCGACAGGGAATCAGCCCCAGCATTTT.

The genes are TRBV28 and TRBJ1-5, with D tentatively TRBD1 (5 bases). In germline, CDR1 is MDHEN, CDR2 SYDVKM. The V end was cut by 2 bases, the J end by 2 bases, with 16 bases between. The CDR3 runs to 17 residues. CDR3 in DNA: TGTGCCAGCAGTTTAAGGGTGCAGGGCAAAGGCAATCAGCCCCAGCATTTT. Amino acid sequence: CASSLRVQGKGNQPQHF.

This sequence joins TRBV21-1 and TRBJ1-2; TRBD1 is taken as the D call from the table, unchecked against the DNA. TRBV21-1 is recorded as a pseudogene. The CDR3 has 18 residues. DNA of the CDR3: TGTGCCAGCAGCAAAGACGACGCCAGGGTTAGGGGTAACTATGGCTACACCTTC. It encodes CASSKDDARVRGNYGYTF.

The V and J genes are TRBV27 and TRBJ1-6, with D tentatively TRBD1 (6 bases). The germline V gene encodes CDR1 MNHEY and CDR2 SMNVEV (reference sequence). V was cut by 3 bases and J by 6 bases, with 18 bases left in between. This CDR3 comprises 17 residues. The DNA for the CDR3 is TGTGCCAGCAGTTTTAGACAGGCCCTTGACTTTAATTCACCCCTCCACTTT. Translating it yields CASSFRQALDFNSPLHF.

V and J are TRBV7-2 and TRBJ1-6, with D perhaps matching TRBD1 (5 bases). The CDR3 is made up of 14 amino acids. The germline V and J ends were trimmed by 5 bases and 10 bases, with 15 bases remaining between them. The germline V gene has CDR1 SGHTA and CDR2 FQGNSA. The CDR3 is CASSATRGGSPLHF. CDR3 nucleotide sequence: TGTGCCAGCAGCGCTACGCGGGGGGGATCACCCCTCCACTTT.

V gene TRBV28 combines with J gene TRBJ1-1; D uncertain. CDR1 is MDHEN, CDR2 SYDVKM, per germline. V was shortened by 7 bases and J by 5 bases, with 11 bases between the two germline ends. This CDR3 has 12 residues. This CDR3 is CASTRLGTEAFF. In DNA, the CDR3 is TGTGCCAGCACCAGACTCGGGACTGAAGCTTTCTTT.

V usage is TRBV27 and J usage is TRBJ2-7; 11 bases are shared with TRBD2. Germline lookup yields CDR1 MNHEY and CDR2 SMNVEV (reference sequence). The trim removed 7 bases at V and 2 bases at J, leaving 13 bases unmatched. This CDR3 has 17 residues. CDR3 nucleotide sequence: TGTGCCAGCACTACCTACACCGGGACTAGCGGCACCTACGAGCAGTACTTC. Protein sequence: CASTTYTGTSGTYEQYF.

This rearrangement joins TRBV19 to TRBJ2-1; TRBD2 agrees at 9 bases. Trimming cost V 4 bases and J 2 bases; bases outside gene matches: 9. CDR1 and CDR2 from the germline V gene are LNHDA and SQIVND (reference sequence). This CDR3 contains 17 residues. The CDR3 DNA reads as TGTGCCAGTAGTAAGGGGGAACTAGCGGGCCCCTACAATGAGCAGTTCTTC. Translated: CASSKGELAGPYNEQFF.

The rearrangement uses TRBV6-4 and TRBJ1-5; 7 bases are a match to TRBD1. Germline V gives CDR1 MRHNA, CDR2 SNTAGT. This CDR3 has 15 residues. Trimming at V came to 6 bases and at J to 0 bases, leaving 5 bases not matched to a gene. The CDR3 region is CASSPQGGSNQPQHF. CDR3 in DNA: TGTGCCAGCAGCCCCCAGGGGGGTAGCAATCAGCCCCAGCATTTT.

The chain recombines TRBV11-3 with TRBJ2-7, with D possibly TRBD1 on 6 matching bases. V lost 5 bases and J lost 6, with 17 bases in between. CDR1 is SGHNT, CDR2 YENEEA, per germline. This CDR3 contains 14 residues. In nucleotides, the CDR3 is TGTGCCAGCAGCCCCGCAGGGGTGATCAGCGAGCAGTACGTC. It yields the protein CASSPAGVISEQYV.

This rearrangement joins TRBV7-8 to TRBJ2-1; 7 bases line up with TRBD1. V lost 7 bases, J lost 0 bases, and 15 bases stayed unmatched. CDR1 is SGHVS and CDR2 is FQNEAQ in the germline V gene. This CDR3 has 18 residues. The CDR3 region is CASTSKAQGSSSYNEQFF. The DNA of the CDR3 is TGTGCCAGCACCAGCAAAGCACAGGGGTCCAGCTCCTACAATGAGCAGTTCTTC. Supplemented by reference TRBV7-8 and TRBJ2-1, the full variable domain reads GAGVSQSPRYKVAKRGQDVALRCDPISGHVSLFWYQQALGQGPEFLTYFQNEAQLDKSGLPSDRFFAERPEGSVSTLKIQRTQQEDSAVYLCASTSKAQGSSSYNEQFFGPGTRLTVL.

As for this clone: Other DNA variants within this sample encode the same CDR3. This sequence joins TRBV24-1 and TRBJ2-1; no firm D call. Germline-derived CDR1 and CDR2 are KGHDR and SFDVKD. The V end lost 5 bases, the J end lost 6 bases, and 7 bases lay between the germline ends. The CDR3 loop spans 12 amino acids. CDR3 in amino acids: CATSGAGNEQFF. CDR3 nucleotides: TGTGCCACCAGTGGTGCCGGCAATGAGCAGTTCTTC.

The DNA for the CDR3 is TGCGCCAGCAGCCAGGACTCGTATTCACCCCTCCACTTT. As protein: CASSQDSYSPLHF. The J gene is TRBJ1-6, the V gene TRBV4-1, with D unclear. The germline V gene encodes CDR1 MGHRA and CDR2 YSYEKL. Trimming left V 3 bases short and J 8 bases short, with 8 bases between. This CDR3 region has 13 residues.

V gene TRBV6-5 combines with J gene TRBJ2-1; the match to TRBD1 covers 8 bases. The germline CDR1 and CDR2 sequences are MNHEY and SVGAGI. Trimming removed 6 bases from V and 8 bases from J; junction bases left unmatched: 12. The CDR3 consists of 15 residues. This CDR3 reads CASRKGQGLGDEQFF. The CDR3 coding sequence is TGTGCCAGCAGAAAAGGACAGGGCCTTGGGGATGAGCAGTTCTTC.

The chain recombines TRBV5-6 with TRBJ2-6; TRBD1 agrees at 10 bases. This CDR3 has 18 residues. Germline V gene data show CDR1 as SGHDT and CDR2 as YYEEEE. Trimming took 3 bases from V and 0 from J; bases not matched to a gene: 6. The DNA of the CDR3 is TGTGCCAGCAGCTGGGGACAGGGGACGTTCTCTGGGGCCAACGTCCTGACTTTC. Translated, it gives CASSWGQGTFSGANVLTF.

V and J are TRBV5-1 and TRBJ1-1; D uncertain. Germline loops: CDR1 SGHRS, CDR2 YFSETQ. The CDR3 spans 13 residues. Trimming removed 0 bases from V and 6 bases from J, with 9 bases in between. CDR3: CASSLDRGSEAFF. CDR3 in DNA: TGCGCCAGCAGCTTGGACCGCGGATCTGAAGCTTTCTTT.

The rearrangement links TRBV10-3 to TRBJ2-2, with TRBD1 matching 9 bases. The CDR3 totals 14 residues. The V gene's germline CDR1 is ENHRY and CDR2 SYGVKD. V was clipped by 10 bases and J by 6 bases; unmatched bases: 9. The chain's CDR3 is CASRDREGSGELFF. The CDR3 bases are TGTGCCAGTAGGGACAGGGAAGGATCCGGGGAGCTGTTTTTT.

The CDR3 loop reads CASRSSGDEQFF. DNA of the CDR3: TGTGCCAGCAGGAGTAGCGGGGATGAGCAGTTCTTC. J is TRBJ2-1 and V is TRBV2; 8 nucleotides agree with TRBD2. The CDR3 extends over 12 amino acids. V lost 6 bases to trimming and J lost 8 bases; unmatched junction nucleotides: 3. Germline CDR1 is SNHLY and CDR2 is FYNNEI.

The CDR3 DNA sequence: TGTGCCAGCAGCCAAGATCACGGCGGGAGGTTCGCAGATACGCAGTATTTT. Its protein is CASSQDHGGRFADTQYF. The gene calls are TRBV3-1 (or the pseudogene TRBV3-2) and TRBJ2-3; 8 nucleotides line up with TRBD2. The CDR3 has 17 residues. Germline trimming cut 0 bases from V and 4 bases from J; bases unmatched to any gene: 9. CDR1 and CDR2 from the germline V gene are LGHDT and YNNKEL (reference sequence).

This chain links TRBV2 with TRBJ1-3, with D hard to call. The CDR3 consists of 11 residues. Trimming stripped 5 bases from V and 6 bases from J, with 5 bases between. Germline V gene data show CDR1 as SNHLY and CDR2 as FYNNEI. The CDR3 reads CASSLANTIYF. The DNA of the CDR3 is TGTGCCAGCAGTTTAGCAAACACCATATATTTT. The full variable domain, in which reference TRBV2 and TRBJ1-3 provide the parts outside the CDR3, is EPEVTQTPSHQVTQMGQEVILRCVPISNHLYFYWYRQILGQKVEFLVSFYNNEISEKSEIFDDQFSVERPDGSNFTLKIRSTKLEDSAMYFCASSLANTIYFGEGSWLTVV.

Ten or more counts support this clone. This chain links TRBV10-2 with TRBJ1-1, with a tentative D call TRBD1 (5 bases). V gave up 0 bases and J gave up 6 bases, with 11 bases separating them. The germline gives CDR1 WSHSY, CDR2 SAAADI. The CDR3 sequence is 14 residues long. Written as DNA, the CDR3 is TGCGCCAGCAGTGAGTCAGCGGGACCCGCTGAAGCTTTCTTT. Protein: CASSESAGPAEAFF.

The genes are TRBV5-4 and TRBJ2-3, with 12 nucleotides matching TRBD1. CDR1 and CDR2 (germline): SGHNT, YYREEE (reference sequence). The CDR3 runs 14 residues. V trimming: 5 bases; J trimming: 4 bases; junction bases outside the gene matches: 2. The CDR3 coding sequence is TGTGCCAGCAGGGGGACAGGGGGCGCAGATACGCAGTATTTT. Translated, it gives CASRGTGGADTQYF. Full variable domain (rest looked up from reference TRBV5-4 and TRBJ2-3): ETGVTQSPTHLIKTRGQQVTLRCSSQSGHNTVSWYQQALGQGPQFIFQYYREEENGRGNFPPRFSGLQFPNYSSELNVNALELDDSALYLCASRGTGGADTQYFGPGTRLTVL.